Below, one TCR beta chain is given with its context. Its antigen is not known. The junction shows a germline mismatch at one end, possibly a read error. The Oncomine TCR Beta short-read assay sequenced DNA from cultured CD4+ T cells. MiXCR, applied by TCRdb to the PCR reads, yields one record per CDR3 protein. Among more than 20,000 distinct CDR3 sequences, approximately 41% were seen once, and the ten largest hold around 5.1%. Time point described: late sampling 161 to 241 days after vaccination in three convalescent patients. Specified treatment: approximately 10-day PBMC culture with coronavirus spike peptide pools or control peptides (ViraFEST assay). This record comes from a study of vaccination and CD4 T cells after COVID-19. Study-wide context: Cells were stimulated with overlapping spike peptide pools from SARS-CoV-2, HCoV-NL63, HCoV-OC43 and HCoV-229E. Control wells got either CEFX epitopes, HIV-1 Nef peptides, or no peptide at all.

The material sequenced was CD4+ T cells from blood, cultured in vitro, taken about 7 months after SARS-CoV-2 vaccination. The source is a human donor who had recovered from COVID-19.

The CDR3 DNA reads TGTACCAGCAGCCGAAACGGCAACTATGGCTACACCTTC. Encoded protein: CTSSRNGNYGYTF. This chain connects TRBV7-6 to TRBJ1-2; D is unclear. The CDR3 has 13 residues. The germline V gene has CDR1 SGHVS and CDR2 FNYEAQ.